This TCR beta chain was found in a study of blood T cells in healthy people across ages. Study results and caveats: Long-lived donors carried more naive CD4+ cells and greater diversity than aged donors. Total diversity from one million sequenced T cells was likely underestimated.

Combining a sample-barcoded 5' primer with a J-beta primer mix, a second PCR ran for roughly 6 to 11 cycles. No fewer than 2.5 million CDR3-containing paired-end reads came from each sample. One entry per CDR3 protein, called by TCRdb with MiXCR from the 5' RACE reads. This sample has almost 800,000 distinct CDR3 sequences; 58% occur once, and the top ten carry around 22%. Note on this clonotype: Its antigen is unidentified.

V was trimmed by 6 bases and J by 4 bases, leaving 10 bases between them. Germline V gene data show CDR1 as LGHDT and CDR2 as YNNKEL (reference sequence). The CDR3 covers 13 residues. Healthy Caucasians from Russia aged about 6 to 90 served as donors. The source of this sequence is a man younger than 40 in good health. Sequenced: blood. V gene TRBV3-1 combines with J gene TRBJ2-4; maybe TRBD1 (8 bases). CDR3 protein: CASRQGGKNIQYF. CDR3 bases: TGTGCCAGCAGACAGGGGGGGAAAAACATTCAGTACTTC.